These T cell receptor beta chains were read from a single sample in a study of CD8+ T cells in alopecia areata. TCRdb keeps only in-frame clones here, not all; method: immunoSEQ multiplex PCR. This sample has 200,000 to 250,000 clones, with about three fifths found just once. Source: CD4+ T cells sorted from blood, taken at week 4, from a patient treated with tofacitinib. The source is a human donor with alopecia areata. CDR3s include the opening cysteine and the closing phenylalanine or tryptophan. The D gene is left open where the match is weak. Some rows mark clone size as missing; the rest say once, few, many or name a class of expanded clone.

TRBV30	TRBJ2-5	NA	once	TGTGCCTGGAGTGTTCGGGAGACCCAGTACTTC	CAWSVRETQYF
TRBV9	TRBJ1-6	NA	NA	TGTGCCAGCAGCGGCTCGGCCAATTCACCCCTCCACTTT	CASSGSANSPLHF
TRBV6-5	TRBJ1-1	NA	NA	TGTGCCAGCACCTTCAGGGGTGAGGCTTTCTTT	CASTFRGEAFF
TRBV4-3	TRBJ1-2	NA	NA	TGCGCCAGCAGCCAAGTCCTCCTCGGGCCCAGGGCTTATGGCTACACCTTC	CASSQVLLGPRAYGYTF
TRBV2	TRBJ2-7	NA	NA	TGTGCCAGCTACCGGGACACCATGGGAGAGCAGTACTTC	CASYRDTMGEQYF
TRBV9	TRBJ2-3	NA	NA	TGTGCCAGCAGCCCCAATCAGCCCAGCACAGATACGCAGTATTTT	CASSPNQPSTDTQYF
TRBV30	TRBJ2-7	NA	NA	TGTGCCCAAAGGGGGAACTACGAGCAGTACTTC	CAQRGNYEQYF
TRBV5-1	TRBJ1-1	NA	NA	TGCGCCAGCAGCTCCGAACAGATGAACACTGAAGCTTTCTTT	CASSSEQMNTEAFF
TRBV4-3	TRBJ1-2	NA	NA	TGCGCCAGCAGCCAAGAAGTGGGGTACAACTATGGCTACACCTTC	CASSQEVGYNYGYTF
TRBV7-9	TRBJ1-2	NA	NA	TGTGCCAGCAGCCCGGTGGTCCAGGACGCATATGGCTACACCTTC	CASSPVVQDAYGYTF